This T cell receptor beta chain was found in a study of T cells after yellow fever vaccination. Across the study: Preparing low-cell-number fractions relied on SMART-Seq v4 Ultra Low Input.

J lost 4 bases, V lost 4 bases, and 9 bases had no gene match. CDR1 ENHRY and CDR2 SYGVKD come from the germline V gene. This CDR3 has 16 amino acids. One entry per CDR3 protein results from TCRdb running MiXCR on the 5' RACE reads. The table has around 46,000 distinct CDR3 sequences, roughly 7.3% seen once; the top ten hold over 25%. This clonotype was detected ten times or more. The sample in question was CD8+ T cells sorted from PBMCs, obtained around 14 days after the first yellow fever vaccination. This sequence originates from a young man who received the YFV17D yellow fever vaccine. The chain links TRBV10-3 to TRBJ2-5; TRBD2 aligns across 10 bases. This CDR3 is CAISASAGGPRETQYF. Here the CDR3 DNA reads TGTGCCATCAGTGCATCAGCGGGGGGGCCTAGAGAGACCCAGTACTTC.